One sample yielded the 24 T cell receptor beta chains listed below, sequenced in a study of T cells in severe cutaneous drug reactions. TCR subtype-specific primers in iRepertoire multiplex PCR prepared libraries for bulk and single-cell sequencing. TCRdb reprocessed the multiplex PCR reads, with one entry per CDR3 protein and no DNA. The sample's table shows approximately 6,900 distinct CDR3 sequences. The patients sequenced had a carbamazepine-induced Stevens-Johnson syndrome or toxic epidermal necrolysis reaction. Sequenced: cells from a skin blister. The receptors derive from a human donor with toxic epidermal necrolysis, a severe cutaneous drug reaction.

The genes are TRBV5-1 and TRBJ2-1; there is no DNA to check the TCRdb D call of TRBD2. This CDR3 region has 15 residues. Germline assignment: CDR1 SGHRS and CDR2 YFSETQ. This CDR3 reads CASSLASGNLNEQFF.

The gene calls are TRBV29-1 and TRBJ2-2. The V gene's germline CDR1 is SQVTM and CDR2 ANQGSEA. The CDR3 spans 14 residues. The chain's CDR3 is CSVKSTSNTGELFF.

The chain has TRBV5-6 and TRBJ1-2; as DNA is missing, the TRBD1 call by TCRdb cannot be tested. Germline loops: CDR1 SGHDT, CDR2 YYEEEE. The length of the CDR3 is 15 residues. The CDR3 loop is CASSLVGKAYYGYTF.

The CDR3 sequence: CASSGTGVLRGQYF. The chain joins TRBV28 to TRBJ2-7; TCRdb returns TRBD1, unconfirmable since there is no DNA. The germline gives CDR1 MDHEN, CDR2 SYDVKM. The CDR3 is 14 residues long.

This sequence joins TRBV6-6 and TRBJ2-7; TCRdb lists TRBD1, though no DNA is available to test this call. The CDR3 contains 14 residues. Germline-derived CDR1 and CDR2 are MNHNY and SVGAGI (reference sequence). The CDR3 sequence is CASGKTGSSYEQYF.

This chain joins TRBV5-5 and TRBJ1-5; TCRdb lists TRBD1, though no DNA is available to test this call. The CDR3 is 19 amino acids. Germline CDR1 is SGHKS and CDR2 is YYEKEE (reference sequence). The CDR3 protein is CASSLGAGGRLSSNQPQHF.

The V call is TRBV19, the J call TRBJ2-4; as DNA is missing, the TRBD1 call by TCRdb cannot be tested. Germline V lookup: CDR1 LNHDA, CDR2 SQIVND (reference sequence). The CDR3 spans 14 residues. The CDR3 here is CASSQPGQGNIQYF. Looking up the rest from reference TRBV19 and TRBJ2-4 gives the full variable domain: DGGITQSPKYLFRKEGQNVTLSCEQNLNHDAMYWYRQDPGQGLRLIYYSQIVNDFQKGDIAEGYSVSREKKESFPLTVTSAQKNPTAFYLCASSQPGQGNIQYFGAGTRLSVL.

The chain carries TRBV4-1 and TRBJ2-2; no DNA is available, so the TRBD2 call from TCRdb remains unchecked. CDR1 and CDR2 (germline): MGHRA, YSYEKL. The CDR3 is 18 residues long. The CDR3 sequence: CASSQPGLAGGNTGELFF.

The rearrangement joins TRBV15 to TRBJ2-3; the TCRdb D gene call, TRBD1, has no DNA to confirm it. Germline loops: CDR1 LNHNV, CDR2 YYDKDF (reference sequence). The CDR3 runs 15 residues. The CDR3 region is CATSRDSPSTDTQYF.

The J gene is TRBJ2-5, the V gene TRBV28; the D call of TRBD2 rests on TCRdb alone, since no DNA is present to check it. The CDR3 has 15 amino acids. The germline V gene encodes CDR1 MDHEN and CDR2 SYDVKM. CDR3: CASSLLASGGETQYF. The whole variable domain, filled in from reference TRBV28 and TRBJ2-5, reads DVKVTQSSRYLVKRTGEKVFLECVQDMDHENMFWYRQDPGLGLRLIYFSYDVKMKEKGDIPEGYSVSREKKERFSLILESASTNQTSMYLCASSLLASGGETQYFGPGTRLLVL.

The chain employs TRBV15 and TRBJ2-3. Germline V CDR1 and CDR2: LNHNV, YYDKDF (reference sequence). The length of the CDR3 is 13 residues. CDR3 in amino acids: CATSRGYSDTQYF. The whole variable domain, remainder taken from reference TRBV15 and TRBJ2-3, is DAMVIQNPRYQVTQFGKPVTLSCSQTLNHNVMYWYQQKSSQAPKLLFHYYDKDFNNEADTPDNFQSRRPNTSFCFLDIRSPGLGDTAMYLCATSRGYSDTQYFGPGTRLTVL.

This rearrangement joins TRBV6-2 or TRBV6-3 to TRBJ1-1. CDR3 length: 15 residues. Germline V gene lookup returns CDR1 MNHEY and CDR2 SVGEGT. CDR3 region: CASSYSWGKSTEAFF.

This chain connects TRBV15 to TRBJ2-1; the TCRdb call, TRBD1, lacks DNA for checking. The CDR3 spans 12 residues. Germline CDR1 LNHNV, CDR2 YYDKDF (reference sequence). CDR3 protein: CATSPGYNEQFF.

CDR3 residues: CSAPRVGEAFF. The gene calls are TRBV20-1 and TRBJ1-1. The CDR3 runs to 11 residues. The germline gives CDR1 DFQATT, CDR2 SNEGSKA (reference sequence).

V gene TRBV27 combines with J gene TRBJ2-1; there is no DNA to check the TCRdb D call of TRBD1. The CDR3 runs to 14 residues. Per the germline V gene, CDR1 is MNHEY and CDR2 is SMNVEV (reference sequence). CDR3 residues: CASSPGQGYNEQFF.

The V gene is TRBV28, the J gene TRBJ2-7; TCRdb indicates TRBD2, and absent DNA this call remains unverified. Germline V gives CDR1 MDHEN, CDR2 SYDVKM. The CDR3 length is 16 residues. CDR3 in amino acids: CASTRPGLDSSYEQYF.

This chain joins TRBV28 and TRBJ1-6. Germline-derived CDR1 and CDR2 are MDHEN and SYDVKM. The CDR3 extends over 17 amino acids. The CDR3 region is CASSLAPPADHNSPLHF.

This chain connects TRBV24-1 to TRBJ2-2; TCRdb reports TRBD1, a call that lacks DNA to check it against. CDR3 size: 13 residues. The germline V gene has CDR1 KGHDR and CDR2 SFDVKD. The CDR3 reads CATLTRESWELFF.

The chain joins TRBV28 to TRBJ2-5. This CDR3 is built from 14 residues. Germline-derived CDR1 and CDR2 are MDHEN and SYDVKM. CDR3 loop: CASSSLTRLETQYF.

This rearrangement joins TRBV27 to TRBJ2-2. The CDR3 runs to 16 residues. Germline loops: CDR1 MNHEY, CDR2 SMNVEV (reference sequence). The CDR3 reads CASSSATYANTGELFF.

This chain uses TRBV27 with TRBJ2-5; TCRdb reports TRBD2, a call that lacks DNA to check it against. The CDR3 is made up of 12 amino acids. Germline V gives CDR1 MNHEY, CDR2 SMNVEV (reference sequence). The CDR3: CASSRGGETQYF.

This chain uses TRBV20-1 with TRBJ2-7; TCRdb indicates TRBD1, and absent DNA this call remains unverified. CDR3 size: 17 residues. Looked up from germline, CDR1 is DFQATT and CDR2 is SNEGSKA (reference sequence). CDR3 residues: CSARDHTQATGTYEQYF.

The genes are TRBV6-5 and TRBJ2-7; TCRdb picks TRBD1, but there is no DNA to check that call. Germline V gene lookup returns CDR1 MNHEY and CDR2 SVGAGI. The CDR3 is made up of 14 amino acids. CDR3 protein: CASSYPGSSYEQYF.

CDR3 loop: CASSMDPTGELFF. V usage is TRBV28 and J usage is TRBJ2-2. In germline, CDR1 is MDHEN, CDR2 SYDVKM. The CDR3 consists of 13 residues.